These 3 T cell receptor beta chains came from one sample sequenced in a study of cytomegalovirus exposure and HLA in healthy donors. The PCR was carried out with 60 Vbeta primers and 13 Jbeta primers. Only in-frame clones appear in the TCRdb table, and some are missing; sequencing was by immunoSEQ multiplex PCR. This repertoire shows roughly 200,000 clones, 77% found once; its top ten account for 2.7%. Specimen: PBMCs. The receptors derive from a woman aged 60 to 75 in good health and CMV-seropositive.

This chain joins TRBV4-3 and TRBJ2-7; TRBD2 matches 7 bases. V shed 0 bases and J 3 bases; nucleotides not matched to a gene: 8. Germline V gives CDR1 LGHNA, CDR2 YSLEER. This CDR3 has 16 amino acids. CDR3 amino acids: CASSQEWLADFYEQYF. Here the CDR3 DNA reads TGCGCCAGCAGCCAAGAATGGCTAGCGGATTTCTACGAGCAGTACTTC.

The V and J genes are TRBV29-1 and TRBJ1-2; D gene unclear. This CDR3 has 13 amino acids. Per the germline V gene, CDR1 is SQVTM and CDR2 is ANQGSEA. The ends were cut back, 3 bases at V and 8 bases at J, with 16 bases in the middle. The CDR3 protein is CSVDPRSPGGYTF. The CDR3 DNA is TGCAGCGTTGATCCGAGATCTCCGGGGGGCTACACCTTC.

The chain's CDR3 is CASRMGQGGGYTF. CDR3 bases: TGTGCCAGCAGGATGGGACAGGGAGGAGGCTACACCTTC. This chain connects TRBV28 to TRBJ1-2; 9 nucleotides line up with TRBD1. V shed 6 bases and J 8 bases; nucleotides not matched to a gene: 7. CDR3 length equals 13 residues. Germline lookup yields CDR1 MDHEN and CDR2 SYDVKM.